What follows are 4 T cell receptor beta chains derived from one specimen sequenced in a study of blood T cell repertoires in COVID-19. Measured with immunoSEQ multiplex PCR; TCRdb has only the in-frame clones, and not every one. The sample includes about 360,000 clones, about 89% of them seen just once. The sample comprised PBMCs or T cells enriched from blood (not recorded which). These receptors were collected from a man under 40 who had recovered from COVID-19.

V and J are TRBV4-3 and TRBJ1-6; D uncertain. The germline V gene encodes CDR1 LGHNA and CDR2 YSLEER. V lost 0 bases and J 14 bases, leaving 11 bases between the germline ends. The CDR3 is 13 amino acids. This CDR3 reads CASSQDLGVTLHF. Written as DNA, the CDR3 is TGCGCCAGCAGCCAAGATCTGGGCGTCACCCTCCACTTT.

The chain joins TRBV2 to TRBJ2-1, with 10 bases lining up with TRBD1. The CDR3 sequence is 18 residues long. Looked up from germline, CDR1 is SNHLY and CDR2 is FYNNEI. After removal of 8 bases from V and 0 bases from J, the junction contained 13 bases not matched to a gene. The CDR3 DNA follows: TGTGCCAGCCGAGAGGGGGGACAGGGGCATCTCTCCTACAATGAGCAGTTCTTC. The encoded protein is CASREGGQGHLSYNEQFF.

V and J are TRBV2 and TRBJ2-7; the D gene is possibly TRBD2 (6 bases). V lost 10 bases and J lost 0, with 7 bases in between. CDR3 size: 11 residues. The germline V gene encodes CDR1 SNHLY and CDR2 FYNNEI. DNA of the CDR3: TGTGCCACCGGGGGCTCCTACGAGCAGTACTTC. Residues: CATGGSYEQYF. The full variable domain, in which reference TRBV2 and TRBJ2-7 provide the parts outside the CDR3, is EPEVTQTPSHQVTQMGQEVILRCVPISNHLYFYWYRQILGQKVEFLVSFYNNEISEKSEIFDDQFSVERPDGSNFTLKIRSTKLEDSAMYFCATGGSYEQYFGPGTRLTVT.

The DNA for the CDR3 is TGTGCCACCAGCAGGGCCCCTAGTACGCAGTATTTT. The encoded protein is CATSRAPSTQYF. This sequence joins TRBV15 and TRBJ2-3; unclear D gene. Between the trimmed V and J ends, which lost 3 bases and 8 bases, there was a span of 9 bases. Looked up from germline, CDR1 is LNHNV and CDR2 is YYDKDF (reference sequence). The length of the CDR3 is 12 residues.